The 10 T cell receptor beta chains listed next were all sequenced from one sample in a study of identical twins. TCRdb reprocessed the 5' RACE reads via MiXCR and lists one record per CDR3 protein. The sample includes 200,000 to 250,000 distinct CDR3 sequences, roughly a tenth seen only once; the top ten take 10%. Sequenced: memory T cells sorted from blood. These receptors all stem from a man over 45 in good health.

The genes are TRBV28 and TRBJ2-7; TRBD1 matches at 7 bases. Trimming at V came to 2 bases and at J to 3 bases, leaving 10 bases not matched to a gene. CDR1 MDHEN and CDR2 SYDVKM come from the germline V gene. CDR3 size: 16 residues. CDR3 loop: CASSLPQQGHGYEQYF. CDR3 bases: TGTGCCAGCAGTTTACCTCAACAGGGGCATGGCTACGAGCAGTACTTC.

This clonotype was recorded many times. V and J are TRBV29-1 and TRBJ2-7, with D perhaps matching TRBD2 (5 bases). The germline V gene has CDR1 SQVTM and CDR2 ANQGSEA. V lost 0 bases, J lost 9 bases, and 15 bases lay in between. The CDR3 extends over 13 amino acids. The DNA of the CDR3 is TGCAGCGTTGAAGATCCCGGCTCCCGGGGGCAGTACTTC. Residues: CSVEDPGSRGQYF.

This clonotype was seen at least ten times. The chain couples TRBV5-5 to TRBJ2-1, with D possibly called TRBD1 or TRBD2 (5 bases each). The CDR3 sequence is 14 residues long. Germline loops: CDR1 SGHKS, CDR2 YYEKEE (reference sequence). The V and J ends lost 8 bases and 2 bases respectively, with 14 bases between them. CDR3 sequence (DNA): TGTGCCAGTTACTCGGGGCAGACCTACAATGAGCAGTTCTTC. Its translation: CASYSGQTYNEQFF.

The J gene is TRBJ1-4, the V gene TRBV6-5; a possible D gene is TRBD1 (5 bases). The germline gives CDR1 MNHEY, CDR2 SVGAGI. The CDR3 has 15 residues. The germline V and J ends were trimmed by 0 bases and 7 bases, with 12 bases remaining between them. The chain's CDR3 is CASSYSGGSGEKLFF. The CDR3 DNA sequence: TGTGCCAGCAGTTACTCTGGGGGGTCGGGTGAAAAACTGTTTTTT.

The gene calls are TRBV20-1 and TRBJ2-5; 13 bases agree with TRBD2. This CDR3 is built from 16 residues. Germline CDR1 DFQATT, CDR2 SNEGSKA (reference sequence). Losses at the gene ends were 5 bases for V and 2 bases for J; bases not matched to a gene: 8. The CDR3, as DNA: TGCAGTGCTGCACCGGGGGGACTAGCGGGGCAAGAGACCCAGTACTTC. This sequence encodes CSAAPGGLAGQETQYF.

The chain is built from TRBV10-3 and TRBJ2-1; TRBD2 matches 13 bases. The CDR3 loop spans 15 amino acids. CDR1 ENHRY and CDR2 SYGVKD come from the germline V gene. V dropped 0 bases and J dropped 15; count of bases not matched to a gene: 8. The CDR3 protein is CAISESRTSGSRGFF. DNA for the CDR3: TGTGCCATCAGTGAGTCGAGGACTAGCGGGAGTAGAGGGTTCTTC.

In its sample, this clonotype was seen many times. The J gene is TRBJ2-3, the V gene TRBV7-2; D gene unclear. V shed 1 base and J shed 6 bases, with 17 bases lying between them. CDR1 and CDR2 from the germline V gene are SGHTA and FQGNSA. The CDR3 is made up of 16 amino acids. Here the CDR3 DNA reads TGTGCCAGCAGCTTAGGGGTCCAGCCCGCGAGCGATACGCAGTATTTT. This translates into CASSLGVQPASDTQYF.

This clonotype was counted ten times or more. The chain combines TRBV4-2 with TRBJ2-2; 11 nucleotides align to TRBD2. In germline, CDR1 is LGHNA, CDR2 YNFKEQ. The CDR3 has 18 amino acids. The junction had 9 bases not matched to a gene; V was cut back by 4 bases and J by 2 bases. The CDR3 sequence: CASSPGGLAGGNTGELFF. CDR3 coding DNA: TGTGCCAGCAGCCCGGGGGGTCTAGCGGGGGGCAACACCGGGGAGCTGTTTTTT.

This clonotype was observed many times. The chain recombines TRBV20-1 with TRBJ2-5; 9 nucleotides align to TRBD2. The ends lost 2 bases at V and 5 bases at J; junction bases unmatched: 12. The CDR3 is made up of 16 amino acids. CDR1 and CDR2 from the germline V gene are DFQATT and SNEGSKA (reference sequence). In nucleotides, the CDR3 is TGCAGTGCTAGACCTCTAATGGGGACTAGCCTTGAGACCCAGTACTTC. Translated: CSARPLMGTSLETQYF.

This sequence joins TRBV18 and TRBJ1-2; D is possibly TRBD1 (5 bases). Trimming removed 4 bases at V and 2 bases at J, with 11 bases between. The CDR3 contains 14 residues. The V gene's germline CDR1 is KGHSH and CDR2 LQKENI. This chain's CDR3 is CASSLKTENYGYTF. The DNA for the CDR3 is TGTGCCAGCTCACTAAAGACAGAGAACTATGGCTACACCTTC.